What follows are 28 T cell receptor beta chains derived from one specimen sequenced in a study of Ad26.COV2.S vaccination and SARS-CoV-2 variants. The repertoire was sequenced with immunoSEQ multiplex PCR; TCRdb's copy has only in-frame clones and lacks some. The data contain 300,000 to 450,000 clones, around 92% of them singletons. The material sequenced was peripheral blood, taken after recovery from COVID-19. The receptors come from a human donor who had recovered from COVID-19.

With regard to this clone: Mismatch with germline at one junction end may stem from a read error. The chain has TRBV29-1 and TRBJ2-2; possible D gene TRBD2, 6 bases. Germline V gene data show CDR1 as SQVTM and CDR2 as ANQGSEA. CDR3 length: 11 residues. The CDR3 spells CIGGDPGELFF. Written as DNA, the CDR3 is TGTATAGGAGGGGATCCCGGGGAGCTGTTTTTT.

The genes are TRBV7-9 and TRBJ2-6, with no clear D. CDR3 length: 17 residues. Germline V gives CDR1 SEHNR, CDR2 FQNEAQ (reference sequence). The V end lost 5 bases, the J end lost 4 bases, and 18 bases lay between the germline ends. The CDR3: CASSRSLGQSGANVLTF. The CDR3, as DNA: TGTGCCAGCAGCCGATCCCTCGGGCAGTCAGGGGCCAACGTCCTGACTTTC.

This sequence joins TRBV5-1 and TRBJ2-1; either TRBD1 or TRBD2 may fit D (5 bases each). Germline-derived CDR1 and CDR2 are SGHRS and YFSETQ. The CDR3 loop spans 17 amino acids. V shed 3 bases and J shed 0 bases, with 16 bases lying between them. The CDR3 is CASSWNPRDRSYNEQFF. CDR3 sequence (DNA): TGCGCCAGCAGCTGGAACCCCAGGGACCGCTCCTACAATGAGCAGTTCTTC.

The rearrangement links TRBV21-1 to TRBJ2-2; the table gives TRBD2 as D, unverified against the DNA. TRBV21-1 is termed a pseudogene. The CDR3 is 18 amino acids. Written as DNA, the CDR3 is TGTGCCAGCAGCAAAGACCCGGCCGGAGGCAAATACACCGGGGAGCTGTTTTTT. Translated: CASSKDPAGGKYTGELFF.

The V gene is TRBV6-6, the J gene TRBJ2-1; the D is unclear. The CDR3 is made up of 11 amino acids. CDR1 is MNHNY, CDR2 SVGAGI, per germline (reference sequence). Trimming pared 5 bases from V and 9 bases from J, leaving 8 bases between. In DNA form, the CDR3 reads TGTGCCAGCAGTCTAGTTCGTGAGCAGTTCTTC. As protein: CASSLVREQFF.

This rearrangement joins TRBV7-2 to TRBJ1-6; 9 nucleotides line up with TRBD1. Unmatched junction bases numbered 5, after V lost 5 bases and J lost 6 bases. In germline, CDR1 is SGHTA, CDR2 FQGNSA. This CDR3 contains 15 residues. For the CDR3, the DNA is TGTGCCAGCAGCCCGGGACAGGGATTTAATTCACCCCTCCACTTT. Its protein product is CASSPGQGFNSPLHF.

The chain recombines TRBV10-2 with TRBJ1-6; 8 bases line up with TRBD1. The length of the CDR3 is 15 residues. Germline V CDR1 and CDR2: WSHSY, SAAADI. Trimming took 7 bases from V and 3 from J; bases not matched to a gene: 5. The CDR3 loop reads CASKDRDSYNSPLHF. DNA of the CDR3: TGCGCCAGCAAGGACAGGGATAGCTATAATTCACCCCTCCACTTT.

In DNA, the CDR3 is TGTGCCAGCAGCGTAGGTCTGGGCTTTGAAAAACTGTTTTTT. This sequence encodes CASSVGLGFEKLFF. This chain uses TRBV9 with TRBJ1-4, with unresolved D. The CDR3 sequence is 14 residues long. Trimming pared 0 bases from V and 7 bases from J, leaving 10 bases between. Germline CDR1 reads SGDLS; CDR2 reads YYNGEE.

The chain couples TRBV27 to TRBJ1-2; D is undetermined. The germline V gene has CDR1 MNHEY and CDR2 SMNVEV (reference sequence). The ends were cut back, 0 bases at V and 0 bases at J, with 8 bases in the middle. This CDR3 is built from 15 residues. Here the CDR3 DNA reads TGTGCCAGCAGTTTATCCCCCCCCTCTAACTATGGCTACACCTTC. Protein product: CASSLSPPSNYGYTF.

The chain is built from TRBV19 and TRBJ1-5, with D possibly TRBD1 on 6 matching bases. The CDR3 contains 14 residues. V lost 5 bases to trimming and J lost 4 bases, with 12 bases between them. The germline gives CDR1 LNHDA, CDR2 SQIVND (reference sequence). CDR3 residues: CASSAGGQNQPQHF. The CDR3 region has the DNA TGTGCCAGTAGTGCTGGTGGACAGAATCAGCCCCAGCATTTT.

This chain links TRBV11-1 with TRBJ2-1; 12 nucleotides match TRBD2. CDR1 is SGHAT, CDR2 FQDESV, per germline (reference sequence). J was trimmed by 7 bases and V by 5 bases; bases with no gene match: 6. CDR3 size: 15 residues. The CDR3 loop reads CASSRTSGGWNEQFF. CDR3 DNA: TGTGCCAGCAGCCGAACTAGCGGGGGGTGGAATGAGCAGTTCTTC.

The CDR3, as DNA: TGTGCCAGCAGTTACTCTGCTGCGAGGGATAACACTGAAGCTTTCTTT. This gives the protein CASSYSAARDNTEAFF. This sequence joins TRBV6-5 and TRBJ1-1, with D uncertain. The germline gives CDR1 MNHEY, CDR2 SVGAGI. Trimming stripped 0 bases from V and 2 bases from J, with 13 bases between. This CDR3 contains 16 residues.

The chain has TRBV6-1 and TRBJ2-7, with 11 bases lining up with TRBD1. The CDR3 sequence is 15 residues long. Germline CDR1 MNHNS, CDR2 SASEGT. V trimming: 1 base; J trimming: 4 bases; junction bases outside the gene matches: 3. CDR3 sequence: CASSEGDRGMYEQYF. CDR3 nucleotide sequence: TGTGCCAGCAGTGAAGGGGACAGGGGGATGTACGAGCAGTACTTC.

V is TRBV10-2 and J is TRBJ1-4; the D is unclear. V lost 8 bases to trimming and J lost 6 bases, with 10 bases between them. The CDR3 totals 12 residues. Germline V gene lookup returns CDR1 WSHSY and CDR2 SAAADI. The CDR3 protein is CASGVGDEKLFF. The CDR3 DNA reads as TGCGCCAGCGGTGTCGGTGATGAAAAACTGTTTTTT.

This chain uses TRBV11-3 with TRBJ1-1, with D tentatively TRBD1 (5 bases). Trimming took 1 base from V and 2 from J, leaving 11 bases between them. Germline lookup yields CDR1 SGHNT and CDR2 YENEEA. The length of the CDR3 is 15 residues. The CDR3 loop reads CASSLAPGGNTEAFF. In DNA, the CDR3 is TGTGCCAGCAGCTTAGCCCCCGGGGGAAACACTGAAGCTTTCTTT.

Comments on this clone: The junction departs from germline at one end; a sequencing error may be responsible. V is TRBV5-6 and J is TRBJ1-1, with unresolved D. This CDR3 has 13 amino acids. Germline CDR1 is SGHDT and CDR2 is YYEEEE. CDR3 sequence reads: CASSLAANTEAFF. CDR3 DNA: TGTGCCAGCAGTTTGGCGGCGAACACTGAAGCTTTCTTT.

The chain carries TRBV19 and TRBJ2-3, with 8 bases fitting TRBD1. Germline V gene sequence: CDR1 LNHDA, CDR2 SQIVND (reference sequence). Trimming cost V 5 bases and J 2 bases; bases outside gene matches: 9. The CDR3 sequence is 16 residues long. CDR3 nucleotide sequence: TGTGCCAGTAGTGGAACGGGACAGGACTTCACAGATACGCAGTATTTT. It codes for CASSGTGQDFTDTQYF.

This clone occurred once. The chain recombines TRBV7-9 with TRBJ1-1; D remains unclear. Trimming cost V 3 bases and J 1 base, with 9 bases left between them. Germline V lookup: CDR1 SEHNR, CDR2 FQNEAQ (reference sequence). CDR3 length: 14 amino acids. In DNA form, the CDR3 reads TGTGCCAGCAGCTTTAGTCGCACGAACACTGAAGCTTTCTTT. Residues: CASSFSRTNTEAFF. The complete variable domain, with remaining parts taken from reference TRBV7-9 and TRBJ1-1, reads DTGVSQNPRHKITKRGQNVTFRCDPISEHNRLYWYRQTLGQGPEFLTYFQNEAQLEKSRLLSDRFSAERPKGSFSTLEIQRTEQGDSAMYLCASSFSRTNTEAFFGQGTRLTVV.

The CDR3 DNA is TGTGCCAGCACCCCAGGGGGCACCGGGGAGCTGTTTTTT. It codes for CASTPGGTGELFF. The chain is built from TRBV7-2 and TRBJ2-2, with TRBD1 matching 7 bases. CDR1 and CDR2 from the germline V gene are SGHTA and FQGNSA. Trimming cost V 7 bases and J 4 bases; bases outside gene matches: 3. The CDR3 loop spans 13 amino acids.

CDR3 bases: TGTGCCACCAGTTCTGGAAACACCATATATTTT. Encoded protein: CATSSGNTIYF. The chain carries TRBV15 and TRBJ1-3; D unclear. The CDR3 loop spans 11 amino acids. Trimming shortened V by 6 bases and J by 1 base, and 1 base separated the two germline ends. The V gene's germline CDR1 is LNHNV and CDR2 YYDKDF (reference sequence). Full variable domain (remainder filled in from reference TRBV15 and TRBJ1-3): DAMVIQNPRYQVTQFGKPVTLSCSQTLNHNVMYWYQQKSSQAPKLLFHYYDKDFNNEADTPDNFQSRRPNTSFCFLDIRSPGLGDTAMYLCATSSGNTIYFGEGSWLTVV.

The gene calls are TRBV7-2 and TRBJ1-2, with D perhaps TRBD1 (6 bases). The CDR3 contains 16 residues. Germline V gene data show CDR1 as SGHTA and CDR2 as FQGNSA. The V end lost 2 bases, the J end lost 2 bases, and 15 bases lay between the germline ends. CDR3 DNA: TGTGCCAGCAGCTTAAGGGGGACATCTTCCAACTATGGCTACACCTTC. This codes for CASSLRGTSSNYGYTF.

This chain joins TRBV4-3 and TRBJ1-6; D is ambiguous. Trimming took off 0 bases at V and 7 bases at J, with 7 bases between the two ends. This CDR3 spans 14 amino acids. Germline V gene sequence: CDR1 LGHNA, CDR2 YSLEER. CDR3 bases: TGCGCCAGCAGCCAAGATTTCGGGAATTCACCCCTCCACTTT. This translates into CASSQDFGNSPLHF.

The CDR3 DNA sequence: TGTGCCAGCAGCTACGGGACTAGCGGGCCTACAGATACGCAGTATTTT. Translation: CASSYGTSGPTDTQYF. The rearrangement links TRBV13 to TRBJ2-3, with 12 bases aligning to TRBD2. The V segment lost 4 bases and the J segment 3 bases; nucleotides outside the gene matches: 5. Looked up from germline, CDR1 is PRHDT and CDR2 is FYEKMQ (reference sequence). CDR3 size: 16 residues.

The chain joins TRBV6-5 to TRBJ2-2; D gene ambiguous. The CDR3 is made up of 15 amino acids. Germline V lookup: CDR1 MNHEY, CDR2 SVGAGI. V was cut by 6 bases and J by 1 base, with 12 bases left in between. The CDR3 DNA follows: TGTGCCAGCAGGGGCGGAAGGCTGAACACCGGGGAGCTGTTTTTT. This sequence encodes CASRGGRLNTGELFF.

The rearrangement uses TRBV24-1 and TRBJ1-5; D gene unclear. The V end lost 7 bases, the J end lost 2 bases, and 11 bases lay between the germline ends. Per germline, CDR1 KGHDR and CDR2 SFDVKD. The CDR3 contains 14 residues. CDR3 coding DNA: TGTGCCACCAGGATACACGAACGCAATCAGCCCCAGCATTTT. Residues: CATRIHERNQPQHF.

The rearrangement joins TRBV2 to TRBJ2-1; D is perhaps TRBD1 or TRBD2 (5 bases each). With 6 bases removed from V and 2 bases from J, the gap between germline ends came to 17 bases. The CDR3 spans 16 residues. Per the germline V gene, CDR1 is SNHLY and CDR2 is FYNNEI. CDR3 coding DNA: TGTGCCAGCAGGAGAGGGACCGCACATCCCTACAATGAGCAGTTCTTC. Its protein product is CASRRGTAHPYNEQFF.

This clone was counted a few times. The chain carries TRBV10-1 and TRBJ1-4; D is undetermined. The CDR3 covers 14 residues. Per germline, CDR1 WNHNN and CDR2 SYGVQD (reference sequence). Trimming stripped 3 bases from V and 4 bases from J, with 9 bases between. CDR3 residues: CASSDGSYNEKLFF. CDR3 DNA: TGCGCCAGCAGTGACGGCAGCTATAATGAAAAACTGTTTTTT.

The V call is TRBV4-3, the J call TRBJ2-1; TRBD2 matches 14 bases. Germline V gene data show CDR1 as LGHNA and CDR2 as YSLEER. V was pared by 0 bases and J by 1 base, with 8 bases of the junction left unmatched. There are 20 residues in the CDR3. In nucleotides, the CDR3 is TGCGCCAGCAGCCAAGATGCGACTAGCGGGGGGGCTTTGTCCTACAATGAGCAGTTCTTC. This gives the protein CASSQDATSGGALSYNEQFF.